A single sample gave rise to the 14 T cell receptor beta chains below, sequenced in a study of OX40 agonist ivuxolimab in advanced cancers. Here immunoSEQ multiplex PCR was the method, and the copy in TCRdb shows in-frame clones only, minus some. The repertoire has approximately 22,000 clones, 65% to 90% of them found once; the top ten carry approximately 35%. The specimen comprised CD4+ or CD8+ T cells sorted from blood, sampled in a trial of the OX40 agonist ivuxolimab. The receptors come from an adult with an advanced solid tumor such as melanoma, head and neck, liver or kidney cancer.

This rearrangement joins TRBV6-5 to TRBJ1-3, with TRBD1 as a possible D gene (6 bases). CDR3 length: 15 amino acids. V lost 6 bases to trimming and J lost 5 bases, with 17 bases between them. The germline V gene has CDR1 MNHEY and CDR2 SVGAGI. In DNA form, the CDR3 reads TGTGCCAGCAGGACTATTGGGACAAGAAGAAACACCATATATTTT. Protein sequence: CASRTIGTRRNTIYF.

The genes are TRBV9 and TRBJ2-1; 9 bases map to TRBD2. The V and J ends lost 0 bases and 10 bases, in that order; junction bases with no gene match: 5. This CDR3 has 14 residues. Germline V gene sequence: CDR1 SGDLS, CDR2 YYNGEE. The DNA of the CDR3 is TGTGCCAGCAGCGTAGGAGCGGGAGGCGAAGAGCAGTTCTTC. It yields the protein CASSVGAGGEEQFF.

The chain carries TRBV18 and TRBJ2-5, with TRBD1 matching 8 bases. The germline gives CDR1 KGHSH, CDR2 LQKENI. This CDR3 has 15 residues. The V segment lost 3 bases and the J segment 4 bases; nucleotides outside the gene matches: 7. The CDR3 sequence: CASSPSRTGLETQYF. The CDR3 coding sequence is TGTGCCAGCTCACCTTCAAGGACAGGGCTAGAGACCCAGTACTTC.

The V and J genes are TRBV20-1 and TRBJ1-1; no clear D gene. V lost 3 bases and J lost 4, with 3 bases in between. Germline V gene lookup returns CDR1 DFQATT and CDR2 SNEGSKA (reference sequence). The CDR3 covers 10 residues. CDR3 sequence (DNA): TGCAGTGCTAGTCGCACTGAAGCTTTCTTT. It codes for CSASRTEAFF.

The chain carries TRBV5-1 and TRBJ1-2; D is uncertain. V was clipped by 0 bases and J by 1 base, with 13 bases between them. The germline gives CDR1 SGHRS, CDR2 YFSETQ. This CDR3 region has 16 residues. CDR3 in amino acids: CASSLEEAAYNYGYTF. CDR3 in DNA: TGCGCCAGCAGCTTGGAGGAGGCTGCTTATAACTATGGCTACACCTTC.

The chain joins TRBV7-2 to TRBJ1-5; D is undetermined. V was clipped by 2 bases and J by 5 bases, with 10 bases between them. The germline gives CDR1 SGHTA, CDR2 FQGNSA. The length of the CDR3 is 14 residues. The CDR3 nucleotides are TGTGCCAGCAGCTTAAGGACGGAGTATCAGCCCCAGCATTTT. This encodes CASSLRTEYQPQHF.

The chain carries TRBV5-6 and TRBJ2-5, with D uncertain. CDR3 length: 16 amino acids. The V end lost 2 bases, the J end lost 1 base, and 15 bases lay between the germline ends. CDR1 SGHDT and CDR2 YYEEEE come from the germline V gene. The chain's CDR3 is CASSFIKGKIQETQYF. The CDR3 nucleotides read TGTGCCAGCAGCTTTATAAAAGGGAAGATCCAAGAGACCCAGTACTTC.

This chain uses TRBV28 with TRBJ2-1, with TRBD1 matching over 9 bases. V trimming: 1 base; J trimming: 4 bases; junction bases outside the gene matches: 2. This CDR3 is built from 15 residues. Germline lookup yields CDR1 MDHEN and CDR2 SYDVKM. CDR3 region: CASSLSGQGYNEQFF. The DNA for the CDR3 is TGTGCCAGCAGTTTATCTGGACAGGGGTACAATGAGCAGTTCTTC.

The chain links TRBV6-5 to TRBJ1-5; 7 bases agree with TRBD1. This CDR3 is built from 14 residues. V lost 6 bases, J lost 6 bases, and 8 bases stayed unmatched. CDR1 MNHEY and CDR2 SVGAGI come from the germline V gene. CDR3 sequence: CASRNTGEGQPQHF. CDR3 nucleotides: TGTGCCAGCAGGAATACAGGGGAGGGTCAGCCCCAGCATTTT.

This chain joins TRBV6-5 and TRBJ2-5; TRBD2 matches at 8 bases. There are 14 residues in the CDR3. J gave up 5 bases and V 5 bases, and 7 bases lay outside the gene matches. The germline gives CDR1 MNHEY, CDR2 SVGAGI. The CDR3 loop reads CASSPSGSGETQYF. In DNA form, the CDR3 reads TGTGCCAGCAGTCCGAGCGGGAGCGGGGAGACCCAGTACTTC.

This chain connects TRBV27 to TRBJ2-7; D is undetermined. The CDR3 contains 14 residues. Trimming cost V 0 bases and J 5 bases, with 11 bases left between them. Germline CDR1 MNHEY, CDR2 SMNVEV (reference sequence). In DNA form, the CDR3 reads TGTGCCAGCAGTTTATCAAGTCGAGGCGACGAGCAGTACTTC. Translation: CASSLSSRGDEQYF.

The DNA of the CDR3 is TGTGCCAGCAGAAGGGTCAGCAATCAGCCCCAGCATTTT. Residues: CASRRVSNQPQHF. V usage is TRBV28 and J usage is TRBJ1-5; no clear D. Per germline, CDR1 MDHEN and CDR2 SYDVKM. With 6 bases removed from V and 1 base from J, the gap between germline ends came to 7 bases. The CDR3 covers 13 residues.

This chain uses TRBV5-4 with TRBJ2-5, with D possibly matching TRBD2 (6 bases). The germline CDR1 and CDR2 sequences are SGHNT and YYREEE (reference sequence). CDR3 length: 16 residues. The germline V and J ends were trimmed by 3 bases and 6 bases, with 21 bases remaining between them. In DNA, the CDR3 is TGTGCCAGCAGCTCGGCGAACGGGAGCCAATTAAAGACCCAGTACTTC. Its translation is CASSSANGSQLKTQYF.

This clone was counted a single time. The V and J genes are TRBV4-2 and TRBJ2-3; the D gene is possibly TRBD1 (6 bases). The CDR3 length is 18 residues. The V gene lost 4 bases and the J gene lost 5 bases, with 25 bases spanning the gap. Germline lookup yields CDR1 LGHNA and CDR2 YNFKEQ. In DNA form, the CDR3 reads TGTGCCAGCAGCCCACAGGGAAGCGCCGGCTCACCAGTAGATACGCAGTATTTT. Translating gives CASSPQGSAGSPVDTQYF.